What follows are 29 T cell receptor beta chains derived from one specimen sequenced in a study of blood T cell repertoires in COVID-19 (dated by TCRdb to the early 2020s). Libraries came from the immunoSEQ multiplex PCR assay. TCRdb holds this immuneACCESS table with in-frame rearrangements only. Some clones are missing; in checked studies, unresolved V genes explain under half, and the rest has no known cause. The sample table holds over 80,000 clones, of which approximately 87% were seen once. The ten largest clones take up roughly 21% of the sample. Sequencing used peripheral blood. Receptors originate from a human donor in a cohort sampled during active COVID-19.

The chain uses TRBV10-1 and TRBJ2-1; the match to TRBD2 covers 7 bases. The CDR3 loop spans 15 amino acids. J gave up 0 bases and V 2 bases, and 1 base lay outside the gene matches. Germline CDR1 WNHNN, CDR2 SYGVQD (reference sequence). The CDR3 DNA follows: TGCGCCAGCAGTGAGGGCGGGGGCTCCTACAATGAGCAGTTCTTC. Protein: CASSEGGGSYNEQFF.

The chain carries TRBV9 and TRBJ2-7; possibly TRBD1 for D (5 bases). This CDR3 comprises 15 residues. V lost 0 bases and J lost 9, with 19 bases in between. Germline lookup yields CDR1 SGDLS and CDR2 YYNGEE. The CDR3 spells CASSVGGEPLRGQYF. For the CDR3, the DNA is TGTGCCAGCAGCGTAGGCGGAGAACCCTTAAGGGGGCAGTACTTC.

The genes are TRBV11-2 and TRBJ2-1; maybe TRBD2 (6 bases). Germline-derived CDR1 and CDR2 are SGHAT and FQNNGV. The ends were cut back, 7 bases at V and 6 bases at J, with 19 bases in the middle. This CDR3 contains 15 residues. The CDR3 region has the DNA TGTGCCAGCACCGTACTAAAGGGAGGCCCCAATGAGCAGTTCTTC. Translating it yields CASTVLKGGPNEQFF.

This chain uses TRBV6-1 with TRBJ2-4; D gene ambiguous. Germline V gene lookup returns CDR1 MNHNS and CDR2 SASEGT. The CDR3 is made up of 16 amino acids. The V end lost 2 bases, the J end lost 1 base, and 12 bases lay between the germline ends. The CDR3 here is CASSENRDVAKNIQYF. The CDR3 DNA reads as TGTGCCAGCAGTGAAAATCGCGATGTGGCCAAAAACATTCAGTACTTC.

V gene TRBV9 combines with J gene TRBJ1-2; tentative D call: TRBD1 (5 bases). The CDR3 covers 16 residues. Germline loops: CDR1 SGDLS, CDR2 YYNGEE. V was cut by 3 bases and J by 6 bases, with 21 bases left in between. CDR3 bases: TGTGCCAGCAGCGGGGGACTCGGTCCTAATCCCCATGGCTACACCTTC. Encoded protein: CASSGGLGPNPHGYTF. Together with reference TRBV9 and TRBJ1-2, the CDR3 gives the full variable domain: DSGVTQTPKHLITATGQRVTLRCSPRSGDLSVYWYQQSLDQGLQFLIQYYNGEERAKGNILERFSAQQFPDLHSELNLSSLELGDSALYFCASSGGLGPNPHGYTFGSGTRLTVV.

CDR3 amino acids: CASSGQGGTPNGYTF. The CDR3 DNA follows: TGTGCCAGCAGCGGACAGGGGGGGACACCGAATGGCTACACCTTC. The rearrangement joins TRBV9 to TRBJ1-2, with TRBD1 identical over 9 bases. Per the germline V gene, CDR1 is SGDLS and CDR2 is YYNGEE. V dropped 3 bases and J dropped 6; count of bases not matched to a gene: 9. The CDR3 contains 15 residues.

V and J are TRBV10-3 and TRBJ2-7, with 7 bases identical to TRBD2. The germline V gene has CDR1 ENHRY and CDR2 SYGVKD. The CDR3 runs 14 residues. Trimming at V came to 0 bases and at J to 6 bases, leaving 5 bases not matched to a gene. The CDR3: CAISESGGVFEQYF. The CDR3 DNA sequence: TGTGCCATCAGTGAGTCGGGGGGGGTGTTCGAGCAGTACTTC.

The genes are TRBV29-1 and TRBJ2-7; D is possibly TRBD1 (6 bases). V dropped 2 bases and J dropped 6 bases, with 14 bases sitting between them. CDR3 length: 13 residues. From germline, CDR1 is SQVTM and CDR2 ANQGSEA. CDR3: CSVEWARGSEQYF. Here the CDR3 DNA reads TGCAGCGTTGAATGGGCCAGGGGAAGCGAGCAGTACTTC.

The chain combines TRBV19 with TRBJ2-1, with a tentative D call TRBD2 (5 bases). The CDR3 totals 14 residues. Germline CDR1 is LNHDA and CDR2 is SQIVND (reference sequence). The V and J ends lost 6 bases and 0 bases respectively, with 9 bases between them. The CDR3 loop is CASRRGYSYNEQFF. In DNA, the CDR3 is TGTGCCAGTAGGCGCGGGTACTCCTACAATGAGCAGTTCTTC.

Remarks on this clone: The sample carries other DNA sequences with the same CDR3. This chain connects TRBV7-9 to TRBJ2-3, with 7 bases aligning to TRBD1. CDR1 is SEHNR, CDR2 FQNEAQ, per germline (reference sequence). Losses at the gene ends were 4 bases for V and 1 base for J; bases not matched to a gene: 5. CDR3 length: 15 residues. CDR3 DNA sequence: TGTGCCAGCAGCTACCGGACAGGAGGCACAGATACGCAGTATTTT. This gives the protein CASSYRTGGTDTQYF. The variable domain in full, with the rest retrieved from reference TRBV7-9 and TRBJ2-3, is DTGVSQNPRHKITKRGQNVTFRCDPISEHNRLYWYRQTLGQGPEFLTYFQNEAQLEKSRLLSDRFSAERPKGSFSTLEIQRTEQGDSAMYLCASSYRTGGTDTQYFGPGTRLTVL.

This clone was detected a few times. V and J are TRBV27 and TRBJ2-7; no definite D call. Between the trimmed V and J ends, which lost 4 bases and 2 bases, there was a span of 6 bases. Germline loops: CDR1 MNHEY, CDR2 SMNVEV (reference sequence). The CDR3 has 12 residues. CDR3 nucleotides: TGTGCCAGCAGTTCATTAGCCTACGAGCAGTACTTC. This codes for CASSSLAYEQYF.

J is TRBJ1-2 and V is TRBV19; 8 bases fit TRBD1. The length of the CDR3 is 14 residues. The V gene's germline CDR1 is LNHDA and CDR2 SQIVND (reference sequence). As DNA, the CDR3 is TGTGCGATTCGGGGGACAGGCGGTGGGGATGGCTACACCTTC. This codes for CAIRGTGGGDGYTF.

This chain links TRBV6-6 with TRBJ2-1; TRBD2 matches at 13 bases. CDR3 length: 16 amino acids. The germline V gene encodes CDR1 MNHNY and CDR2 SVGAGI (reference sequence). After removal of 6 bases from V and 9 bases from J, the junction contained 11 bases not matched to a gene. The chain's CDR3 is CASSWGLAGRYGEQFF. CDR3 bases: TGTGCCAGCAGCTGGGGACTAGCGGGACGGTACGGTGAGCAGTTCTTC.

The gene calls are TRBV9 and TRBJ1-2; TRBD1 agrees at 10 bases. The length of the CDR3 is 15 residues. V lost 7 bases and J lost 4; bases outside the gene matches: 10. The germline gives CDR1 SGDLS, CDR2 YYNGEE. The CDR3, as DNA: TGTGCCAGCCGCCCTGATGGACAGGGGGTCTATGGCTACACCTTC. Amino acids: CASRPDGQGVYGYTF.

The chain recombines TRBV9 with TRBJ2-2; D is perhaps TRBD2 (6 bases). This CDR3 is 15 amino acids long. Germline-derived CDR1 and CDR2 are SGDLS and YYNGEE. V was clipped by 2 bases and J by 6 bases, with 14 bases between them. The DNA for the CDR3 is TGTGCCAGCAGCGTTGGGTCTGCGGGGTCCGGGGAGCTGTTTTTT. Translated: CASSVGSAGSGELFF.

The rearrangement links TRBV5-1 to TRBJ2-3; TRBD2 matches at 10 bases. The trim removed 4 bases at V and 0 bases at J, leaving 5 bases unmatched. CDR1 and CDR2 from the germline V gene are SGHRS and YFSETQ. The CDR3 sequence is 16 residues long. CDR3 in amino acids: CASSEGTSASTDTQYF. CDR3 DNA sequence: TGCGCCAGCAGCGAAGGGACTAGCGCTAGCACAGATACGCAGTATTTT.

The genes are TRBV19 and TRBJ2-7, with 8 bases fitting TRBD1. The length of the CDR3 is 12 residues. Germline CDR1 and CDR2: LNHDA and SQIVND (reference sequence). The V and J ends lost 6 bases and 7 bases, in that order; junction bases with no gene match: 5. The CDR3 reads CASRGQAGEQYF. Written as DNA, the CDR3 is TGTGCCAGTAGGGGACAGGCGGGTGAGCAGTACTTC.

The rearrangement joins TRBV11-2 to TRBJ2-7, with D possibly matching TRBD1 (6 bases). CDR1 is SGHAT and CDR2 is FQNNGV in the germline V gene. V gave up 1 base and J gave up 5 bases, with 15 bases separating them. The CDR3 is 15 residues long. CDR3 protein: CASSLALGGPNEQYF. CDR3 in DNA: TGTGCCAGCAGCTTAGCCCTAGGGGGACCGAACGAGCAGTACTTC. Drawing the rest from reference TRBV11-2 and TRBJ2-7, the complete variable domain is EAGVAQSPRYKIIEKRQSVAFWCNPISGHATLYWYQQILGQGPKLLIQFQNNGVVDDSQLPKDRFSAERLKGVDSTLKIQPAKLEDSAVYLCASSLALGGPNEQYFGPGTRLTVT.

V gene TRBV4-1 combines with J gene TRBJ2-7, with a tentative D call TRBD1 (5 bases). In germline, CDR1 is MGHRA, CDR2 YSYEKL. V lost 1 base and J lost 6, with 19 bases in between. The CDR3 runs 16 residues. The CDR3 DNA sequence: TGCGCCAGCAGCCAAGTAAGGGCAGGCGCCAGGGTCGAGCAGTACTTC. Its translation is CASSQVRAGARVEQYF.

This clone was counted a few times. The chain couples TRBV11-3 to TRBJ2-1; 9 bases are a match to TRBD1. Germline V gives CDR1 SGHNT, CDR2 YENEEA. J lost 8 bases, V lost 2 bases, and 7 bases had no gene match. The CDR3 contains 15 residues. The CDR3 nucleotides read TGTGCCAGCAGCTTATCAGGACAGGGGCTTGATGAGCAGTTCTTC. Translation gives CASSLSGQGLDEQFF.

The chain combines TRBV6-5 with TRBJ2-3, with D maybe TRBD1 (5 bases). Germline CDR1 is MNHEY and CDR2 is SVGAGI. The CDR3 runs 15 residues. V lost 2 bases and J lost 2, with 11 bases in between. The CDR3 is CASSYGPGNTDTQYF. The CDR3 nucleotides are TGTGCCAGCAGTTACGGCCCAGGGAACACAGATACGCAGTATTTT.

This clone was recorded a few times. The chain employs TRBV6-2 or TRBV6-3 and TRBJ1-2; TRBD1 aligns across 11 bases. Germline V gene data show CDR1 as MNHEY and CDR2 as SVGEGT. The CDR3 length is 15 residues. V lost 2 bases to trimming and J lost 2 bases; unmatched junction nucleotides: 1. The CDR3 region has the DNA TGTGCCAGCAGTTACCGGACAGGGGGCAACTATGGCTACACCTTC. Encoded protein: CASSYRTGGNYGYTF.

This CDR3 reads CASSQGGGSNQPQHF. The CDR3, as DNA: TGTGCCAGCAGCCAAGGGGGGGGCAGCAATCAGCCCCAGCATTTT. The chain is built from TRBV9 and TRBJ1-5; perhaps TRBD1 as D (6 bases). The CDR3 totals 15 residues. The V gene's germline CDR1 is SGDLS and CDR2 YYNGEE. The V end was cut by 4 bases, the J end by 1 base, with 12 bases between.

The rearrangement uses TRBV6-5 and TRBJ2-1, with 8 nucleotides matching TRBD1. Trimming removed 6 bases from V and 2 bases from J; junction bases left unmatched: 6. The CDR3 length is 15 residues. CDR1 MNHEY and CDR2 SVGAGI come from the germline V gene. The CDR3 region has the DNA TGTGCCAGCAGCCTAACAGGGGGTACCTACAATGAGCAGTTCTTC. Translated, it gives CASSLTGGTYNEQFF.

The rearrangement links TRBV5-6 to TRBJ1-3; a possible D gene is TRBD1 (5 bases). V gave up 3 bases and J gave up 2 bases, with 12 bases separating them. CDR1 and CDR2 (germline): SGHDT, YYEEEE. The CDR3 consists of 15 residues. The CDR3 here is CASSSGIGPGNTIYF. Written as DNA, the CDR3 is TGTGCCAGCAGCTCAGGGATAGGGCCTGGAAACACCATATATTTT.

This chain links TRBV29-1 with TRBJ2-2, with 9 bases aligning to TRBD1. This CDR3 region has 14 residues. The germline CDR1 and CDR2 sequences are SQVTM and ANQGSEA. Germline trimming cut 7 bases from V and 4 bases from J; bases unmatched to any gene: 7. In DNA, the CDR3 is TGCAGCGCCGCCGGGACAGGGCGCACCGGGGAGCTGTTTTTT. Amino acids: CSAAGTGRTGELFF.

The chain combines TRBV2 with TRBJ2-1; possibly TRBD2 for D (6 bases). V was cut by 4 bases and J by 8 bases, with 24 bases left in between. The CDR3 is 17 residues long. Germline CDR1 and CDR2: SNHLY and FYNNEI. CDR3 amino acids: CASSVSSQRLVNDEQFF. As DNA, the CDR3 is TGTGCCAGCAGTGTAAGCTCCCAGCGACTAGTGAACGATGAGCAGTTCTTC.

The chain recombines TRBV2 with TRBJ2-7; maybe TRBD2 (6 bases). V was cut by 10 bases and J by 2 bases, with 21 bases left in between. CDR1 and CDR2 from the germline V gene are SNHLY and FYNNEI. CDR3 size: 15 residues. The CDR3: CAIDPTAGNPYEQYF. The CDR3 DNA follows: TGTGCCATCGACCCGACTGCGGGGAACCCCTACGAGCAGTACTTC.

The CDR3 loop is CASSLNLRETQYF. The CDR3 bases are TGTGCCAGCAGCTTAAATCTTCGGGAGACCCAGTACTTC. The rearrangement uses TRBV7-3 and TRBJ2-5; D not certain. The CDR3 is 13 residues long. Germline CDR1 is SGHTA and CDR2 is FQGTGA. Trimming took off 1 base at V and 5 bases at J, with 8 bases between the two ends. Full variable domain (outside the CDR3, taken from reference TRBV7-3 and TRBJ2-5): GAGVSQTPSNKVTEKGKYVELRCDPISGHTALYWYRQSLGQGPEFLIYFQGTGAADDSGLPNDRFFAVRPEGSVSTLKIQRTERGDSAVYLCASSLNLRETQYFGPGTRLLVL.